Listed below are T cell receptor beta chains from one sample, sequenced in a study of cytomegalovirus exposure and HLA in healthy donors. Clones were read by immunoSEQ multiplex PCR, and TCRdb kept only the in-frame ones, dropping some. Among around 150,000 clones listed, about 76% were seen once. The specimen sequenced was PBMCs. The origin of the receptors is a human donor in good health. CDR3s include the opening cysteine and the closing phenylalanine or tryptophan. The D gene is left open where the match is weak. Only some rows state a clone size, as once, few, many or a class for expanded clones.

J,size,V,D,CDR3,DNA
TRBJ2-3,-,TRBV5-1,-,CASSLRTASDTQYF,TGCGCCAGCAGCTTGCGGACAGCATCAGATACGCAGTATTTT
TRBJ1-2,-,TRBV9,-,CASSLAAGDGYTF,TGTGCCAGCAGCCTAGCAGCGGGGGACGGCTACACCTTC
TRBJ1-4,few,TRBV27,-,CASSFSGRVEKLFF,TGTGCCAGCAGTTTTTCAGGGAGGGTTGAAAAACTGTTTTTT
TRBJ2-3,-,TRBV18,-,CASSPPIRGSTDTQYF,TGTGCCAGCTCACCACCGATACGGGGAAGCACAGATACGCAGTATTTT
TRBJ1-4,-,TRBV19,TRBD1,CASSIPGQGYEKLFF,TGTGCCAGTAGTATCCCGGGACAGGGGTATGAAAAACTGTTTTTT
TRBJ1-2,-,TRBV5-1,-,CASKLAGAGESYGYTF,TGCGCCAGCAAGCTCGCGGGTGCCGGGGAGAGCTATGGCTACACCTTC
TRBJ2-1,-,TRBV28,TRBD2,CASSSFSGVLYNEQFF,TGTGCCAGCAGCTCATTCAGCGGGGTATTATACAATGAGCAGTTCTTC
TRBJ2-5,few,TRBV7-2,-,CASSWGGGGETQYF,TGTGCCAGCAGCTGGGGAGGGGGGGGAGAGACCCAGTACTTC
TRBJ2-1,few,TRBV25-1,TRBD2,CASTLTSGGPWVFF,TGTGCCAGCACCTTAACTAGCGGGGGGCCTTGGGTATTCTTC
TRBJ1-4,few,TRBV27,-,CASRGGHLNEKLFF,TGTGCCAGCAGAGGGGGACACCTTAATGAAAAACTGTTTTTT
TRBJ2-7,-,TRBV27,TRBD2,CASSPHPRLAGSYEQYF,TGTGCCAGCAGTCCGCACCCCAGACTAGCGGGTTCCTACGAGCAGTACTTC
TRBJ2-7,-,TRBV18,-,CASSPLGGFSYEQYF,TGTGCCAGCTCACCCCTGGGGGGTTTCTCCTACGAGCAGTACTTC
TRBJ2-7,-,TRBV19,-,CATSGTVSYEQYF,TGTGCCACATCCGGGACTGTTTCCTACGAGCAGTACTTC
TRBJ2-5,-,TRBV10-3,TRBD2,CAISERTSGAQETQYF,TGTGCCATCAGTGAAAGGACTAGCGGAGCCCAAGAGACCCAGTACTTC
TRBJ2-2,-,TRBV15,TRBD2,CATSGASGSRAGELFF,TGTGCCACCAGTGGGGCTAGCGGGAGTAGGGCCGGGGAGCTGTTTTTT
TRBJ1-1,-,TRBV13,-,CASSLLLEGVNTEAFF,TGTGCCAGCAGCTTATTGTTGGAGGGTGTGAACACTGAAGCTTTCTTT
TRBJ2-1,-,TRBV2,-,CASLGADYNEQFF,TGTGCCAGCTTGGGCGCCGACTACAATGAGCAGTTCTTC
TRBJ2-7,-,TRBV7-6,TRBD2,CASSSGRDAPYEQYF,TGTGCCAGCAGCTCCGGGAGGGACGCACCCTACGAGCAGTACTTC
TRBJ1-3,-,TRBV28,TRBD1,CASGRGQPYSGNTIYF,TGTGCCAGCGGAAGGGGACAGCCCTACTCTGGAAACACCATATATTTT
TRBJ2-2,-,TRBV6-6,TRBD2,CAGSRGGSGELFF,TGTGCCGGATCGCGGGGGGGAAGCGGGGAGCTGTTTTTT
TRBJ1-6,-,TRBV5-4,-,CASSPRQVPNSPLHF,TGTGCCAGCAGCCCCAGACAGGTCCCGAATTCACCCCTCCACTTT
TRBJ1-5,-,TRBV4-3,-,CASSQEANPGGQPQHF,TGCGCCAGCAGCCAAGAAGCGAATCCTGGTGGTCAGCCCCAGCATTTT
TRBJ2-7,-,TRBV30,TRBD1,CAWSMGQGADEQYF,TGTGCCTGGAGCATGGGACAGGGGGCCGACGAGCAGTACTTC
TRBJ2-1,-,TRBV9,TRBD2,CASSVELGLGSYNEQFF,TGTGCCAGCAGCGTAGAGCTGGGACTAGGCTCCTACAATGAGCAGTTCTTC